The 24 T cell receptor beta chains below come from one sample, sequenced in a study of T cell responses to AZD1222 COVID-19 vaccine. The protocol was immunoSEQ multiplex PCR, while the TCRdb copy is restricted to in-frame clones and leaves out a portion. The sample lists roughly 140,000 clones, roughly 94% occurring once. The sequences come from peripheral blood, collected on day 0 of AZD1222 vaccination. The receptors here all came from an adult in good health.

The genes are TRBV30 and TRBJ1-1; 8 positions agree with TRBD1. Germline CDR1 is GTSNPN and CDR2 is SVGIG (reference sequence). The CDR3 consists of 16 residues. J was trimmed by 2 bases and V by 0 bases; bases with no gene match: 8. CDR3 sequence (DNA): TGTGCCTGGAGTGTACGCCCCGGACAGGGCAACACTGAAGCTTTCTTT. This translates into CAWSVRPGQGNTEAFF.

The rearrangement joins TRBV7-7 to TRBJ2-2; no definite D call. Germline V gene data show CDR1 as SSHAT and CDR2 as FNYEAQ (reference sequence). The CDR3 loop spans 15 amino acids. Trimming shortened V by 8 bases and J by 2 bases, and 15 bases separated the two germline ends. Here the CDR3 reads CASSVGSVNTGELFF. As DNA, the CDR3 is TGTGCCAGCTCAGTTGGGTCTGTTAACACCGGGGAGCTGTTTTTT.

The chain joins TRBV7-9 to TRBJ1-4, with D unresolved. V was pared by 1 base and J by 3 bases, with 6 bases between. This CDR3 is 14 amino acids long. Germline V CDR1 and CDR2: SEHNR, FQNEAQ (reference sequence). This CDR3 is CASSLVAANEKLFF. Written as DNA, the CDR3 is TGTGCCAGCAGCTTAGTGGCAGCTAATGAAAAACTGTTTTTT.

This clone showed up just a few times. The chain couples TRBV12-3 or TRBV12-4 to TRBJ1-4, with D maybe TRBD1 (5 bases). The V and J ends lost 0 bases and 7 bases respectively, with 6 bases between them. The CDR3 sequence is 13 residues long. DNA for the CDR3: TGTGCCAGCAGTTTAGCGCAGGGTGAAAAACTGTTTTTT. It codes for CASSLAQGEKLFF.

The V call is TRBV29-1, the J call TRBJ1-5, with D uncertain. The CDR3 loop spans 12 amino acids. Germline CDR1 is SQVTM and CDR2 is ANQGSEA. V lost 4 bases and J 0 bases, leaving 4 bases between the germline ends. CDR3 amino acids: CSVVDSNQPQHF. CDR3 coding DNA: TGCAGCGTTGTCGATAGCAATCAGCCCCAGCATTTT. Based on the CDR3 plus reference TRBV29-1 and TRBJ1-5, the full variable domain is SAVISQKPSRDICQRGTSLTIQCQVDSQVTMMFWYRQQPGQSLTLIATANQGSEATYESGFVIDKFPISRPNLTFSTLTVSNMSPEDSSIYLCSVVDSNQPQHFGDGTRLSIL.

This clone has a handful of counts. The rearrangement uses TRBV6-2 or TRBV6-3 and TRBJ1-5; no clear D. V was shortened by 2 bases and J by 4 bases, with 6 bases between the two germline ends. This CDR3 contains 13 residues. Per the germline V gene, CDR1 is MNHEY and CDR2 is SVGEGT. As DNA, the CDR3 is TGTGCCAGCAGTTACAGGGAAAATCAGCCCCAGCATTTT. Its translation: CASSYRENQPQHF.

This chain joins TRBV4-2 and TRBJ1-1, with no clear D. V was pared by 2 bases and J by 3 bases, with 16 bases between. CDR1 is LGHNA and CDR2 is YNFKEQ in the germline V gene. CDR3 length equals 16 residues. The CDR3 sequence: CASSQSTGFGDTEAFF. The CDR3 DNA reads TGTGCCAGCAGCCAATCTACGGGATTTGGGGACACTGAAGCTTTCTTT.

J is TRBJ2-5 and V is TRBV28; D is unclear. This CDR3 is 12 amino acids long. Per the germline V gene, CDR1 is MDHEN and CDR2 is SYDVKM. V was cut by 7 bases and J by 4 bases, with 10 bases left in between. The CDR3 DNA follows: TGTGCCAGCAATCTCAACGGAGAGACCCAGTACTTC. Amino acids: CASNLNGETQYF.

The V gene is TRBV6-1, the J gene TRBJ1-2, with a tentative D call TRBD1 (6 bases). Germline assignment: CDR1 MNHNS and CDR2 SASEGT. CDR3 length equals 13 residues. V lost 2 bases and J lost 7, with 11 bases in between. Written as DNA, the CDR3 is TGTGCCAGCAGTGAAACTGGGGGCAGTGGCTACACCTTC. Amino acids: CASSETGGSGYTF.

CDR3 nucleotides: TGTGCCAGCAGTGCTTCCGGGACTAGCGGGAGGGTTGAGCAGTTCTTC. It specifies CASSASGTSGRVEQFF. The rearrangement joins TRBV2 to TRBJ2-1; 16 bases match TRBD2. The V gene end was trimmed by 4 bases and the J gene end by 9 bases; junction bases not matched to a gene: 6. The length of the CDR3 is 16 residues. The germline V gene has CDR1 SNHLY and CDR2 FYNNEI.

The V and J genes are TRBV5-1 and TRBJ2-2; D not resolved. The V gene lost 0 bases and the J gene lost 2 bases, with 11 bases spanning the gap. The CDR3 extends over 16 amino acids. Germline V gene lookup returns CDR1 SGHRS and CDR2 YFSETQ. CDR3 region: CASSLGAAGNTGELFF. The DNA for the CDR3 is TGCGCCAGCAGCTTGGGGGCTGCAGGTAACACCGGGGAGCTGTTTTTT.

This chain connects TRBV4-2 to TRBJ2-1; D unclear. In germline, CDR1 is LGHNA, CDR2 YNFKEQ. This CDR3 is 16 amino acids long. The V end was cut by 2 bases, the J end by 1 base, with 12 bases between. The CDR3 sequence: CASSQPSSGSYNEQFF. The CDR3 bases are TGTGCCAGCAGCCAACCTTCTAGTGGGTCCTACAATGAGCAGTTCTTC.

The rearrangement links TRBV6-2 or TRBV6-3 to TRBJ2-3, with D possibly matching TRBD2 (5 bases). This CDR3 spans 14 amino acids. V gave up 6 bases and J gave up 4 bases, with 14 bases separating them. Germline V gene lookup returns CDR1 MNHEY and CDR2 SVGEGT. The CDR3 reads CASSPGQEADTQYF. As DNA, the CDR3 is TGTGCCAGCAGCCCCGGGCAGGAGGCAGATACGCAGTATTTT.

The chain combines TRBV2 with TRBJ2-1; TRBD2 aligns across 10 bases. This CDR3 contains 15 residues. CDR1 is SNHLY, CDR2 FYNNEI, per germline. Trimming removed 7 bases from V and 7 bases from J; junction bases left unmatched: 10. The CDR3 DNA is TGTGCCAGCACGCCCAGAGCGGGAGGGGGGAATGAGCAGTTCTTC. The encoded protein is CASTPRAGGGNEQFF.

The CDR3 reads CASSLSGSYEQYV. As DNA, the CDR3 is TGTGCCAGCAGTTTGTCAGGGTCCTACGAGCAGTACGTC. The chain is built from TRBV27 and TRBJ2-7; D may be TRBD1 (5 bases). Germline V gene lookup returns CDR1 MNHEY and CDR2 SMNVEV (reference sequence). This CDR3 spans 13 amino acids. V lost 3 bases, J lost 1 base, and 7 bases lay in between.

The chain is built from TRBV30 and TRBJ2-2; the D gene is possibly TRBD2 (5 bases). V dropped 6 bases and J dropped 4 bases, with 12 bases sitting between them. CDR3 length: 13 amino acids. The germline CDR1 and CDR2 sequences are GTSNPN and SVGIG (reference sequence). In nucleotides, the CDR3 is TGTGCCTGTAACGGGAATTCCACCGGGGAGCTGTTTTTT. As protein: CACNGNSTGELFF.

This clone has a single count. This rearrangement joins TRBV5-1 to TRBJ1-5; D uncertain. Germline V gene data show CDR1 as SGHRS and CDR2 as YFSETQ. The CDR3 sequence is 15 residues long. V was cut by 4 bases and J by 0 bases, with 11 bases left in between. CDR3 nucleotides: TGCGCCAGCAGCCAAGACTCCTATAGCAATCAGCCCCAGCATTTT. This sequence encodes CASSQDSYSNQPQHF.

J is TRBJ1-1 and V is TRBV18; TRBD1 is a possible D gene (6 bases). The germline CDR1 and CDR2 sequences are KGHSH and LQKENI. Trimming removed 0 bases at V and 6 bases at J, with 11 bases between. CDR3 length equals 14 residues. CDR3 DNA: TGTGCCAGCTCACCACCGGGGGCGCGGGCTGAAGCTTTCTTT. Protein sequence: CASSPPGARAEAFF.

In its sample, this clone was seen a few times. V is TRBV7-9 and J is TRBJ2-2, with 13 positions matching TRBD2. The J segment lost 6 bases and the V segment lost 4 bases, leaving 5 bases of the junction unmatched. This CDR3 is built from 16 residues. Germline V lookup: CDR1 SEHNR, CDR2 FQNEAQ (reference sequence). CDR3 protein: CASSSGLAGVAGELFF. CDR3 in DNA: TGTGCCAGCAGCTCAGGACTAGCGGGAGTGGCCGGGGAGCTGTTTTTT. Full variable domain (outside the CDR3, taken from reference TRBV7-9 and TRBJ2-2): DTGVSQNPRHKITKRGQNVTFRCDPISEHNRLYWYRQTLGQGPEFLTYFQNEAQLEKSRLLSDRFSAERPKGSFSTLEIQRTEQGDSAMYLCASSSGLAGVAGELFFGEGSRLTVL.

The rearrangement uses TRBV27 and TRBJ1-5; a weak D match, TRBD1 (5 bases). The V end lost 6 bases, the J end lost 7 bases, and 13 bases lay between the germline ends. Germline CDR1 is MNHEY and CDR2 is SMNVEV (reference sequence). This CDR3 comprises 13 residues. CDR3 region: CASRGREGQPQHF. The CDR3 bases are TGTGCCAGCAGGGGCAGGGAGGGCCAGCCCCAGCATTTT.

The J gene is TRBJ1-5, the V gene TRBV28, with D perhaps matching TRBD1 (6 bases). Germline assignment: CDR1 MDHEN and CDR2 SYDVKM. This CDR3 is built from 15 residues. Trimming shortened V by 1 base and J by 9 bases, and 16 bases separated the two germline ends. The CDR3 reads CASSLLSGQPRPQHF. The CDR3 DNA is TGTGCCAGCAGTTTATTGTCGGGACAACCTAGGCCCCAGCATTTT.

V and J are TRBV9 and TRBJ1-1; D is uncertain. V dropped 2 bases and J dropped 11 bases, with 19 bases sitting between them. The germline V gene has CDR1 SGDLS and CDR2 YYNGEE. CDR3 length: 14 residues. CDR3 residues: CASSVSREQKDAFF. As DNA, the CDR3 is TGTGCCAGCAGCGTTTCCCGGGAACAGAAGGATGCTTTCTTT.

The CDR3, as DNA: TGTGCCAGCAGCCCCGGGGGCAGTATCTATGGCTACACCTTC. It translates to CASSPGGSIYGYTF. The chain carries TRBV7-9 and TRBJ1-2, with D maybe TRBD1 (6 bases). Germline lookup yields CDR1 SEHNR and CDR2 FQNEAQ (reference sequence). The V end lost 5 bases, the J end lost 4 bases, and 14 bases lay between the germline ends. The CDR3 is 14 amino acids.

The chain employs TRBV28 and TRBJ2-3, with 11 bases identical to TRBD2. Germline CDR1 is MDHEN and CDR2 is SYDVKM. V dropped 7 bases and J dropped 2; count of bases not matched to a gene: 14. This CDR3 comprises 18 residues. The CDR3 loop reads CASKHTGTSGDFTDTQYF. DNA of the CDR3: TGTGCCAGCAAACATACCGGGACTAGCGGAGATTTCACAGATACGCAGTATTTT.